The 21 T cell receptor beta chains listed next were all sequenced from one sample in a study of CD8 T cells in Susac syndrome. An input of 0.5 to 1 ug of RNA was subjected to reverse transcription using random hexamers. A single record per CDR3 protein comes from TCRdb applying MiXCR to the immunoSEQ multiplex PCR reads. The sample has about 73,000 distinct CDR3 sequences, about 95% seen once. The specimen was CD8+ T cells from PBMCs. Source of these receptors: a human donor with multiple sclerosis.

The rearrangement uses TRBV19 and TRBJ1-1, with 8 bases that match TRBD1. Per germline, CDR1 LNHDA and CDR2 SQIVND (reference sequence). V dropped 6 bases and J dropped 4; count of bases not matched to a gene: 4. This CDR3 has 13 amino acids. The CDR3 DNA reads as TGTGCCAGTAGCCGACAGGGGAGCACTGAAGCTTTCTTT. It yields the protein CASSRQGSTEAFF.

The chain joins TRBV27 to TRBJ2-7, with 7 bases matching TRBD1. The J segment lost 2 bases and the V segment lost 3 bases, leaving 7 bases of the junction unmatched. CDR3 length equals 15 residues. CDR1 and CDR2 from the germline V gene are MNHEY and SMNVEV (reference sequence). CDR3 region: CASSFRDSHTYEQYF. As DNA, the CDR3 is TGTGCCAGCAGTTTTAGGGACAGCCATACCTACGAGCAGTACTTC.

For this clonotype: The CDR3 end shows no conserved phenylalanine or tryptophan, and so a read error is likely. The rearrangement uses TRBV7-3 and TRBJ2-5, with D unresolved. In germline, CDR1 is SGHTA, CDR2 FQGTGA. The V end lost 1 base, the J end lost 4 bases, and 10 bases lay between the germline ends. The CDR3 covers 14 residues. The DNA of the CDR3 is TGTGCCAGCAGCTTAAACCCCACCGCAGAGACCCAGTACCTC. It translates to CASSLNPTAETQYL.

This rearrangement joins TRBV27 to TRBJ2-5, with D perhaps matching TRBD1 (6 bases). The germline V gene has CDR1 MNHEY and CDR2 SMNVEV (reference sequence). CDR3 length equals 14 residues. V was trimmed by 2 bases and J by 3 bases, leaving 10 bases between them. CDR3 sequence: CASSLQRTEETQYF. DNA of the CDR3: TGTGCCAGCAGTTTACAACGGACAGAAGAGACCCAGTACTTC.

This chain joins TRBV12-3 or TRBV12-4 and TRBJ2-1, with D unresolved. The CDR3 runs to 13 residues. The V end lost 5 bases, the J end lost 8 bases, and 13 bases lay between the germline ends. The CDR3 spells CASSPLTEDEQFF. The CDR3, as DNA: TGTGCCAGCAGTCCCTTGACTGAGGATGAGCAGTTCTTC.

The V gene is TRBV3-1, the J gene TRBJ2-7; possible D gene TRBD2, 6 bases. CDR1 is LGHDT, CDR2 YNNKEL, per germline (reference sequence). CDR3 length: 15 residues. V was clipped by 2 bases and J by 3 bases, with 14 bases between them. Here the CDR3 reads CASSQSRERIYEQYF. In nucleotides, the CDR3 is TGTGCCAGCAGCCAATCGCGGGAAAGGATCTACGAGCAGTACTTC.

This clonotype was recorded only once. The chain employs TRBV2 and TRBJ2-6, with no clear D. Trimming took 4 bases from V and 4 from J, leaving 20 bases between them. The germline V gene has CDR1 SNHLY and CDR2 FYNNEI. This CDR3 is 18 amino acids long. The CDR3, as DNA: TGTGCCAGCAGTGTCCAGCAACTCCCTATTGGGGGGGCCAACGTCCTGACTTTC. Translation gives CASSVQQLPIGGANVLTF.

The sample holds one count of this clonotype. V is TRBV27 and J is TRBJ1-3; D unresolved. The CDR3 is made up of 14 amino acids. Per the germline V gene, CDR1 is MNHEY and CDR2 is SMNVEV (reference sequence). The germline V and J ends were trimmed by 8 bases and 0 bases, with 11 bases remaining between them. In DNA, the CDR3 is TGTGCCAGCGCGACGGCGGGCTCTGGAAACACCATATATTTT. The encoded protein is CASATAGSGNTIYF.

V gene TRBV4-3 combines with J gene TRBJ2-1, with a possible D match to TRBD2 (5 bases). V lost 1 base and J lost 4, with 11 bases in between. The CDR3 contains 15 residues. Per the germline V gene, CDR1 is LGHNA and CDR2 is YSLEER. The CDR3 protein is CASSQGLPIYNEQFF. In nucleotides, the CDR3 is TGCGCCAGCAGCCAAGGACTACCAATATACAATGAGCAGTTCTTC.

The chain links TRBV6-5 to TRBJ2-7, with 8 bases fitting TRBD2. Germline V gives CDR1 MNHEY, CDR2 SVGAGI. V lost 4 bases and J lost 4; bases outside the gene matches: 6. This CDR3 is built from 14 residues. DNA of the CDR3: TGTGCCAGCAGTTCCCGGGGGGGATGGTACGAGCAGTACTTC. Its translation is CASSSRGGWYEQYF.

This clonotype has just one count. The chain has TRBV12-5 and TRBJ2-7; possible D gene TRBD2, 6 bases. Trimming stripped 4 bases from V and 3 bases from J, with 7 bases between. The CDR3 consists of 12 residues. Germline V gene lookup returns CDR1 LGHNT and CDR2 FRNRAP. The CDR3 sequence: CASGWTNYEQYF. The CDR3 nucleotides read TGTGCTAGTGGTTGGACTAACTACGAGCAGTACTTC.

The chain recombines TRBV5-1 with TRBJ1-2; 7 bases fit TRBD1. The ends lost 4 bases at V and 8 bases at J; junction bases unmatched: 5. The CDR3 loop spans 12 amino acids. Germline V gene lookup returns CDR1 SGHRS and CDR2 YFSETQ. The CDR3, as DNA: TGCGCCAGCAGCCGAGACAGGGAAGGCTACACCTTC. It translates to CASSRDREGYTF.

The chain is built from TRBV4-3 and TRBJ1-5, with 7 positions matching TRBD1. The CDR3 runs to 17 residues. Germline V gene lookup returns CDR1 LGHNA and CDR2 YSLEER. Losses at the gene ends were 1 base for V and 2 bases for J; bases not matched to a gene: 8. In DNA form, the CDR3 reads TGCGCCAGCAGCCAAGGTCGGACCACAGGGGGCAATCAGCCCCAGCATTTT. Residues: CASSQGRTTGGNQPQHF.

J is TRBJ1-1 and V is TRBV9, with D unresolved. This CDR3 region has 13 residues. Germline V gene sequence: CDR1 SGDLS, CDR2 YYNGEE. V lost 0 bases and J 0 bases, leaving 3 bases between the germline ends. In nucleotides, the CDR3 is TGTGCCAGCAGCGTAGAAATGAACACTGAAGCTTTCTTT. Amino acid sequence: CASSVEMNTEAFF.

About this clonotype itself: This CDR3 is missing its conserved last phenylalanine or tryptophan, likely due to a read error. The chain couples TRBV5-6 to TRBJ2-7; D is possibly TRBD2 (5 bases). Germline lookup yields CDR1 SGHDT and CDR2 YYEEEE. The CDR3 runs to 14 residues. V was trimmed by 4 bases and J by 4 bases, leaving 15 bases between them. CDR3 residues: CASSLLAGKYEQYS. CDR3 DNA: TGTGCCAGCAGCCTTCTAGCTGGGAAGTACGAGCAGTACTCC.

This chain connects TRBV14 to TRBJ2-7; D remains unclear. V lost 3 bases, J lost 1 base, and 7 bases lay in between. CDR1 and CDR2 (germline): SGHDN, FVKESK. The CDR3 covers 13 residues. CDR3 sequence reads: CASSHSGSYEQYF. The DNA of the CDR3 is TGTGCCAGCAGCCACTCCGGATCCTACGAGCAGTACTTC.

This rearrangement joins TRBV9 to TRBJ1-5; no definite D call. This CDR3 has 13 residues. V was trimmed by 0 bases and J by 8 bases, leaving 9 bases between them. Germline V lookup: CDR1 SGDLS, CDR2 YYNGEE. CDR3 DNA: TGTGCCAGCAGCGTAGTCCCCGGGGAGCCCCAGCATTTT. Residues: CASSVVPGEPQHF.

V gene TRBV27 combines with J gene TRBJ1-6; 7 bases align to TRBD1. V was clipped by 4 bases and J by 9 bases; unmatched bases: 6. This CDR3 is 14 amino acids long. Germline V lookup: CDR1 MNHEY, CDR2 SMNVEV (reference sequence). CDR3 amino acids: CASSSGQGGSPLHF. The CDR3 nucleotides read TGTGCCAGCAGTTCTGGTCAGGGGGGTTCACCCCTCCACTTT.

J is TRBJ1-5 and V is TRBV27, with D hard to call. Germline loops: CDR1 MNHEY, CDR2 SMNVEV (reference sequence). V was cut by 11 bases and J by 2 bases, with 10 bases left in between. The CDR3 sequence is 12 residues long. The CDR3 DNA reads as TGTGCCGCGGGATGGGGCAATCAGCCCCAGCATTTT. This codes for CAAGWGNQPQHF.

The chain couples TRBV12-3 or TRBV12-4 to TRBJ1-2; no definite D call. The CDR3 has 16 amino acids. Trimming removed 6 bases from V and 5 bases from J, with 22 bases in between. Here the CDR3 reads CASRSSTPGTKYGYTF. The CDR3 coding sequence is TGTGCCAGCAGATCATCCACTCCGGGAACCAAGTATGGCTACACCTTC.

This chain connects TRBV3-1 to TRBJ2-1; D unresolved. Trimming pared 0 bases from V and 12 bases from J, leaving 24 bases between. Germline CDR1 and CDR2: LGHDT and YNNKEL (reference sequence). The CDR3 is 17 residues long. The DNA of the CDR3 is TGTGCCAGCAGCCAAGACGGTGAGGAGCGAAGAGCGTCGGTGCAGTTCTTC. Its translation is CASSQDGEERRASVQFF.